A selection of T cell receptor beta chains follows, all from one sample in a study of blood T cell repertoires in COVID-19. TCRdb keeps only in-frame clones here, not all; method: immunoSEQ multiplex PCR. The sample holds more than 95,000 clones, approximately 91% seen once. The source material was peripheral blood. The receptors come from a woman older than 75 with acute or convalescent COVID-19. CDR3s include the opening cysteine and the closing phenylalanine or tryptophan. The D gene is left open where the match is weak.

D gene,V gene,CDR3 length,J gene,CDR3 protein
TRBD1,TRBV28,11,TRBJ1-1,CASTSQGKAFF
TRBD2,TRBV11-2,15,TRBJ2-5,CASSLLRGNQETQYF
.,TRBV19,13,TRBJ1-2,CATSTGANYGYTF
TRBD1,TRBV3-1/TRBV3-2,15,TRBJ1-5,CASSQDRQGGQPQHF
.,TRBV6-6,11,TRBJ2-5,CASNSEETQYF
.,TRBV9,15,TRBJ1-5,CASSGTGFVNQPQHF
.,TRBV7-9,13,TRBJ1-5,CASSPEGNQPQHF
TRBD2,TRBV18,16,TRBJ2-2,CASSPTSGMSTGELFF
.,TRBV2,14,TRBJ1-2,CASKWGGPNYGYTF
.,TRBV4-3,13,TRBJ1-6,CASSQVRGSPLHF
.,TRBV6-5,13,TRBJ1-2,CASSYGTNYGYTF
.,TRBV2,11,TRBJ2-7,CASAVRYEQYF
TRBD1,TRBV10-3,17,TRBJ1-2,CAISPRNPTGGGHGYTF
.,TRBV19,17,TRBJ1-4,CASSIPSPTTLNEKLFF
.,TRBV19,14,TRBJ1-3,CASSIPTAGNTIYF
.,TRBV28,14,TRBJ2-4,CASSSGLAKNIQYF
TRBD2,TRBV6-5,15,TRBJ2-5,CASSTSGGGIETQYF
TRBD1,TRBV5-6,14,TRBJ2-7,CASSILRDSYEQYF
.,TRBV7-9,15,TRBJ1-5,CASSLVAGNNQPQHF
.,TRBV5-1,13,TRBJ1-2,CASSFSRGGGYTF
TRBD2,TRBV20-1,17,TRBJ2-5,CSASGLAGALSQETQYF
TRBD2,TRBV9,15,TRBJ2-3,CASSATSARTDTQYF
TRBD1,TRBV7-3,16,TRBJ2-2,CASSLGGTGNTGELFF
.,TRBV6-2/TRBV6-3,14,TRBJ2-7,CASSYYGGTSEQYF
TRBD2,TRBV19,17,TRBJ2-5,CASSMGVAGGPSETQYF
.,TRBV4-1,15,TRBJ1-2,CASSQDGLSGVGYTF
.,TRBV4-1,15,TRBJ1-2,CASSQEIGRDYGYTF
.,TRBV4-2,18,TRBJ1-6,CASSQVDSRSSYNSPLHF
TRBD1,TRBV9,15,TRBJ2-3,CASSVGGGATDTQYF